The 26 T cell receptor beta chains below come from one sample, sequenced in a study of early stage breast cancer tumors. Clones were sequenced by immunoSEQ multiplex PCR, and TCRdb holds only the in-frame ones, with some missing. The table shows tens of thousands of clones, with about two thirds occurring only once. Sequenced sample: blood. Receptors originate from a person aged 45 to 59 with breast cancer.

V is TRBV14 and J is TRBJ1-4; tentatively, D is TRBD1 (5 bases). This CDR3 is 15 amino acids long. Germline V gene sequence: CDR1 SGHDN, CDR2 FVKESK. With 0 bases removed from V and 4 bases from J, the gap between germline ends came to 9 bases. CDR3 in DNA: TGTGCCAGCAGCCAAGAGCACAGGAATAATGAAAAACTGTTTTTT. Its protein product is CASSQEHRNNEKLFF.

The rearrangement links TRBV19 to TRBJ2-4, with D maybe TRBD2 (6 bases). This CDR3 is 21 amino acids long. V was shortened by 5 bases and J by 1 base, with 30 bases between the two germline ends. Germline V gene lookup returns CDR1 LNHDA and CDR2 SQIVND (reference sequence). In nucleotides, the CDR3 is TGTGCCAGTAGTCTCTCCCCATTACGGGACCGCGGGGAGTTGGCCAAAAACATTCAGTACTTC. Residues: CASSLSPLRDRGELAKNIQYF.

In its sample, this clone was seen a few times. The genes are TRBV29-1 and TRBJ2-7, with D possibly TRBD1 on 6 matching bases. Trimming removed 8 bases at V and 1 base at J, with 15 bases between. There are 13 residues in the CDR3. CDR1 is SQVTM and CDR2 is ANQGSEA in the germline V gene. As DNA, the CDR3 is TGCAGCTCTTACTGGACAGATTCCTACGAGCAGTACGTC. Amino acids: CSSYWTDSYEQYV.

This chain uses TRBV7-6 with TRBJ2-7; 7 nucleotides line up with TRBD1. CDR3 length equals 16 residues. Losses at the gene ends were 5 bases for V and 0 bases for J; bases not matched to a gene: 10. Germline V CDR1 and CDR2: SGHVS, FNYEAQ. The chain's CDR3 is CASSIRPGQSSYEQYF. The DNA of the CDR3 is TGTGCCAGCAGCATCCGCCCGGGACAGAGCTCCTACGAGCAGTACTTC.

This chain uses TRBV5-1 with TRBJ2-2; D perhaps matches TRBD2 (6 bases). V was pared by 6 bases and J by 5 bases, with 20 bases between. The CDR3 runs 16 residues. Germline CDR1 is SGHRS and CDR2 is YFSETQ. CDR3: CASIQEVRGGTGELFF. The CDR3 DNA reads TGCGCCAGCATCCAGGAGGTGCGGGGTGGGACCGGGGAGCTGTTTTTT.

V and J are TRBV11-3 and TRBJ2-7; the match to TRBD2 covers 11 bases. This CDR3 is built from 15 residues. The V segment lost 5 bases and the J segment 3 bases; nucleotides outside the gene matches: 6. Looked up from germline, CDR1 is SGHNT and CDR2 is YENEEA. This chain's CDR3 is CASSPLAGGNYEQYF. CDR3 DNA: TGTGCCAGCAGCCCTTTAGCGGGGGGGAACTACGAGCAGTACTTC. Together with reference TRBV11-3 and TRBJ2-7, the CDR3 gives the full variable domain: EAGVVQSPRYKIIEKKQPVAFWCNPISGHNTLYWYLQNLGQGPELLIRYENEEAVDDSQLPKDRFSAERLKGVDSTLKIQPAELGDSAVYLCASSPLAGGNYEQYFGPGTRLTVT.

The gene calls are TRBV5-4 and TRBJ2-7; TRBD2 agrees at 12 bases. V lost 4 bases and J lost 4; bases outside the gene matches: 6. The CDR3 has 15 residues. The germline V gene has CDR1 SGHNT and CDR2 YYREEE (reference sequence). The CDR3 loop is CASSRSSGGGYEQYF. The CDR3, as DNA: TGTGCCAGCAGCAGATCTAGCGGGGGGGGGTACGAGCAGTACTTC.

The chain combines TRBV7-9 with TRBJ2-5, with TRBD1 matching over 9 bases. Germline lookup yields CDR1 SEHNR and CDR2 FQNEAQ (reference sequence). The CDR3 runs 17 residues. Trimming at V came to 6 bases and at J to 7 bases, leaving 18 bases not matched to a gene. The CDR3 region is CASSSPGQGLSLLTQYF. In DNA, the CDR3 is TGTGCCAGCAGTTCCCCGGGACAGGGCCTCTCCCTGTTGACCCAGTACTTC.

The rearrangement links TRBV9 to TRBJ1-3; no definite D call. Germline CDR1 reads SGDLS; CDR2 reads YYNGEE. This CDR3 is built from 13 residues. Deletions cut 3 bases from V and 0 bases from J, with 4 bases between. The CDR3 coding sequence is TGTGCCAGCAGCGACAACTCTGGAAACACCATATATTTT. It is translated as CASSDNSGNTIYF.

The chain employs TRBV4-3 and TRBJ1-4; D not certain. Trimming shortened V by 0 bases and J by 4 bases, and 12 bases separated the two germline ends. The CDR3 covers 16 residues. CDR1 LGHNA and CDR2 YSLEER come from the germline V gene. The CDR3 DNA reads as TGCGCCAGCAGCCAAGATGGGCAACGGCTTAATGAAAAACTGTTTTTT. Translation: CASSQDGQRLNEKLFF.

The J gene is TRBJ2-3, the V gene TRBV7-2, with 8 positions matching TRBD2. The germline V gene has CDR1 SGHTA and CDR2 FQGNSA. V trimming: 4 bases; J trimming: 1 base; junction bases outside the gene matches: 7. CDR3 length: 16 residues. The DNA for the CDR3 is TGTGCCAGCAGCTCATTAGCGGGGTCTGGCACAGATACGCAGTATTTT. Translated, it gives CASSSLAGSGTDTQYF.

This chain uses TRBV5-6 with TRBJ1-5, with 9 bases matching TRBD1. Trimming at V came to 4 bases and at J to 2 bases, leaving 4 bases not matched to a gene. This CDR3 has 15 amino acids. CDR1 is SGHDT and CDR2 is YYEEEE in the germline V gene. The CDR3 DNA is TGTGCCAGCAGCCTGCGGACAGGGGGCAATCAGCCCCAGCATTTT. Translated, it gives CASSLRTGGNQPQHF.

The genes are TRBV19 and TRBJ2-6; a possible D gene is TRBD1 (6 bases). The V gene's germline CDR1 is LNHDA and CDR2 SQIVND (reference sequence). CDR3 length: 18 residues. The V gene lost 3 bases and the J gene lost 0 bases, with 15 bases spanning the gap. The chain's CDR3 is CASSIRKGQRSGANVLTF. CDR3 sequence (DNA): TGTGCCAGTAGTATTCGTAAGGGACAACGCTCTGGGGCCAACGTCCTGACTTTC.

This clone has more than one count but fewer than ten. This chain connects TRBV5-1 to TRBJ1-1; D is possibly TRBD1 (6 bases). This CDR3 comprises 14 residues. CDR1 and CDR2 from the germline V gene are SGHRS and YFSETQ. Trimming removed 5 bases at V and 0 bases at J, with 11 bases between. The CDR3 sequence is CASRRGQMNTEAFF. The CDR3 DNA reads TGCGCCAGCAGGCGTGGACAGATGAACACTGAAGCTTTCTTT.

V is TRBV11-2 and J is TRBJ1-2, with D perhaps matching TRBD1 (5 bases). The length of the CDR3 is 13 residues. Trimming removed 0 bases at V and 7 bases at J, with 9 bases between. Germline assignment: CDR1 SGHAT and CDR2 FQNNGV. The CDR3 DNA reads TGTGCCAGCAGCTTAGATCGGGGGAGTGGCTACACCTTC. Translated: CASSLDRGSGYTF.

The chain links TRBV5-1 to TRBJ2-4; maybe TRBD2 (5 bases). V shed 4 bases and J shed 0 bases, with 14 bases lying between them. The CDR3 loop spans 16 amino acids. CDR1 and CDR2 (germline): SGHRS, YFSETQ. DNA for the CDR3: TGCGCCAGCAGCCCCAAAGGAGGCTTAGCCAAAAACATTCAGTACTTC. Amino acid sequence: CASSPKGGLAKNIQYF.

V gene TRBV5-1 combines with J gene TRBJ1-1; possibly TRBD1 for D (6 bases). The V end lost 4 bases, the J end lost 5 bases, and 21 bases lay between the germline ends. The CDR3 is 16 amino acids. The germline CDR1 and CDR2 sequences are SGHRS and YFSETQ. The CDR3 sequence is CASSPTTTGQGTEAFF. CDR3 nucleotide sequence: TGCGCCAGCAGCCCAACAACCACAGGGCAGGGAACTGAAGCTTTCTTT.

This clone was counted between two and nine times. This chain connects TRBV18 to TRBJ1-5, with D uncertain. The germline CDR1 and CDR2 sequences are KGHSH and LQKENI. The CDR3 is 13 residues long. V was shortened by 4 bases and J by 6 bases, with 10 bases between the two germline ends. The CDR3 sequence: CASSQTGGQPQHF. CDR3 DNA sequence: TGTGCCAGCTCACAAACCGGTGGTCAGCCCCAGCATTTT.

The V call is TRBV7-2, the J call TRBJ1-1, with D possibly matching TRBD1 (6 bases). CDR1 SGHTA and CDR2 FQGNSA come from the germline V gene. V lost 3 bases, J lost 8 bases, and 13 bases lay in between. This CDR3 is 13 amino acids long. Here the CDR3 reads CASSFTGRVEAFF. CDR3 nucleotides: TGTGCCAGCAGCTTTACAGGGAGGGTCGAAGCTTTCTTT.

V usage is TRBV19 and J usage is TRBJ2-3, with D tentatively TRBD2 (6 bases). V was shortened by 5 bases and J by 0 bases, with 9 bases between the two germline ends. Germline V gene lookup returns CDR1 LNHDA and CDR2 SQIVND (reference sequence). The CDR3 totals 14 residues. The CDR3 protein is CASSFSGSTDTQYF. The CDR3 coding sequence is TGTGCCAGTAGTTTCAGCGGGAGCACAGATACGCAGTATTTT. The full variable domain, its missing parts supplied by reference TRBV19 and TRBJ2-3, is DGGITQSPKYLFRKEGQNVTLSCEQNLNHDAMYWYRQDPGQGLRLIYYSQIVNDFQKGDIAEGYSVSREKKESFPLTVTSAQKNPTAFYLCASSFSGSTDTQYFGPGTRLTVL.

This chain joins TRBV4-3 and TRBJ1-2; D is unresolved. Trimming left V 0 bases short and J 4 bases short, with 15 bases between. The CDR3 totals 16 residues. Germline CDR1 and CDR2: LGHNA and YSLEER. CDR3 amino acids: CASSQDSNSVFYGYTF. CDR3 bases: TGCGCCAGCAGCCAAGATTCTAACAGTGTCTTCTATGGCTACACCTTC.

The genes are TRBV19 and TRBJ1-1; maybe TRBD1 (6 bases). Trimming stripped 9 bases from V and 5 bases from J, with 25 bases between. This CDR3 has 16 residues. The germline V gene encodes CDR1 LNHDA and CDR2 SQIVND (reference sequence). The CDR3 reads CARNRSQTGLVTEAFF. CDR3 bases: TGTGCCAGAAACAGAAGTCAGACAGGCTTGGTGACTGAAGCTTTCTTT.

V gene TRBV30 combines with J gene TRBJ2-1; a possible D gene is TRBD2 (7 bases). The V end was cut by 2 bases, the J end by 8 bases, with 16 bases between. Looked up from germline, CDR1 is GTSNPN and CDR2 is SVGIG (reference sequence). This CDR3 contains 14 residues. CDR3 DNA sequence: TGTGCCTGGAGTAGAGGGGGGGCTGCCCATGAGCAGTTCTTC. Its protein product is CAWSRGGAAHEQFF.

A few counts support this clone. The J gene is TRBJ1-1, the V gene TRBV6-6; no definite D call. Trimming pared 5 bases from V and 1 base from J, leaving 8 bases between. The CDR3 has 13 amino acids. Germline values: CDR1 MNHNY, CDR2 SVGAGI (reference sequence). CDR3 sequence: CASSATANTEAFF. In DNA form, the CDR3 reads TGTGCCAGCAGTGCAACAGCGAACACTGAAGCTTTCTTT.

The rearrangement joins TRBV19 to TRBJ2-1, with D perhaps matching TRBD2 (6 bases). From germline, CDR1 is LNHDA and CDR2 SQIVND (reference sequence). The length of the CDR3 is 12 residues. Trimming left V 6 bases short and J 7 bases short, with 10 bases between. The CDR3 region is CASSPGVNEQFF. In DNA form, the CDR3 reads TGTGCCAGTAGCCCGGGAGTGAATGAGCAGTTCTTC. Filled out from reference TRBV19 and TRBJ2-1, the complete variable domain reads DGGITQSPKYLFRKEGQNVTLSCEQNLNHDAMYWYRQDPGQGLRLIYYSQIVNDFQKGDIAEGYSVSREKKESFPLTVTSAQKNPTAFYLCASSPGVNEQFFGPGTRLTVL.

The chain is built from TRBV5-6 and TRBJ2-4; 12 bases match TRBD2. Germline CDR1 and CDR2: SGHDT and YYEEEE. After removal of 3 bases from V and 1 base from J, the junction contained 2 bases not matched to a gene. CDR3 length: 16 amino acids. Here the CDR3 DNA reads TGTGCCAGCAGCTCACTAGCGGGAGGTGCCAAAAACATTCAGTACTTC. The encoded protein is CASSSLAGGAKNIQYF. Looking up the rest from reference TRBV5-6 and TRBJ2-4 gives the full variable domain: DAGVTQSPTHLIKTRGQQVTLRCSPKSGHDTVSWYQQALGQGPQFIFQYYEEEERQRGNFPDRFSGHQFPNYSSELNVNALLLGDSALYLCASSSLAGGAKNIQYFGAGTRLSVL.